This T cell receptor beta chain was observed in a study of blood T cells in healthy people across ages. Trimming removed 7 bases from V and 4 bases from J, with 16 bases in between. CDR3 length: 14 residues. Germline CDR1 SNHLY, CDR2 FYNNEI. This clonotype was counted at least ten times. What it binds is unknown. The study's findings and limits: Observed TCR beta diversity per million T cells went down as age went up. This fall followed a roughly linear course with age.

A second roughly 6 to 12 cycle PCR used barcoded and J-beta primers. MiXCR, applied by TCRdb to the 5' RACE reads, yields one record per CDR3 protein. The table includes 1.5 million to 2 million distinct CDR3 sequences, roughly 27% detected once. The sequence derives from a woman in her 30s in good health. The V gene is TRBV2, the J gene TRBJ2-5; unclear D gene. Sequenced: blood. The DNA for the CDR3 is TGTGCCAGCACCAGGAGAAATCCGGGAGAGACCCAGTACTTC. This codes for CASTRRNPGETQYF. Looking up the rest from reference TRBV2 and TRBJ2-5 gives the full variable domain: EPEVTQTPSHQVTQMGQEVILRCVPISNHLYFYWYRQILGQKVEFLVSFYNNEISEKSEIFDDQFSVERPDGSNFTLKIRSTKLEDSAMYFCASTRRNPGETQYFGPGTRLLVL.